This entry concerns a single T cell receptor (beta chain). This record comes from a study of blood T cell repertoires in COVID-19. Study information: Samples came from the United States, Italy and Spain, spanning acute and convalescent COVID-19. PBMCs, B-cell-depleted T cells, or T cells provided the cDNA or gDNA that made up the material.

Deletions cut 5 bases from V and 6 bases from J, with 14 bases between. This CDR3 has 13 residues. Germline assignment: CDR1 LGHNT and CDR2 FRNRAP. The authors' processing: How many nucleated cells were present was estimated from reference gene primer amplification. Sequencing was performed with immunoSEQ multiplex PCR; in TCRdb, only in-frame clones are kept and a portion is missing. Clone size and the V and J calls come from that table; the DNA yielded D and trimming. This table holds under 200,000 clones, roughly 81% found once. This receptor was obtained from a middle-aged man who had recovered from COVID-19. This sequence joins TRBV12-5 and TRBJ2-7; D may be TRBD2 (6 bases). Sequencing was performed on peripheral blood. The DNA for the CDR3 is TGTGCTAGTGGTCCCGGGGGTCCCCTCGAGCAGTACTTC. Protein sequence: CASGPGGPLEQYF.